The 14 T cell receptor beta chains listed next were all sequenced from one sample in a study of CD8 T cells in Susac syndrome. An input of about 0.5 to 1 ug of RNA was subjected to reverse transcription using random hexamers. Via MiXCR, TCRdb re-called the immunoSEQ multiplex PCR reads, giving one row per CDR3 protein. The sample comprises a few hundred thousand distinct CDR3 sequences, 85% of which are singletons, and around 0.2% rests with the top ten. Specimen: CD8+ T cells from PBMCs. Every receptor here comes from a human donor with multiple sclerosis.

V and J are TRBV5-6 and TRBJ1-1, with D unresolved. V lost 4 bases and J lost 0, with 7 bases in between. CDR3 length equals 13 residues. Germline lookup yields CDR1 SGHDT and CDR2 YYEEEE. CDR3 loop: CASSPIMNTEAFF. The CDR3 nucleotides read TGTGCCAGCAGCCCTATAATGAACACTGAAGCTTTCTTT.

CDR3 protein: CASSMGLAGEPETQYF. The DNA of the CDR3 is TGTGCCAGCAGCATGGGACTAGCGGGAGAGCCAGAGACCCAGTACTTC. J is TRBJ2-5 and V is TRBV11-2; 14 positions agree with TRBD2. CDR1 SGHAT and CDR2 FQNNGV come from the germline V gene. The V and J ends lost 5 bases and 4 bases, in that order; junction bases with no gene match: 6. The CDR3 has 16 residues.

The chain links TRBV6-6 to TRBJ2-7, with TRBD1 as a possible D gene (5 bases). The V gene's germline CDR1 is MNHNY and CDR2 SVGAGI (reference sequence). The V gene lost 0 bases and the J gene lost 4 bases, with 16 bases spanning the gap. This CDR3 contains 16 residues. DNA of the CDR3: TGTGCCAGCAGTTACTCGGAGCAGGGTTCGTCTTACGAGCAGTACTTC. Its protein product is CASSYSEQGSSYEQYF.

This chain joins TRBV19 and TRBJ2-7; D possibly matches TRBD1 or TRBD2 (5 bases each). The CDR3 is 14 residues long. Trimming took 4 bases from V and 1 from J, leaving 11 bases between them. Looked up from germline, CDR1 is LNHDA and CDR2 is SQIVND (reference sequence). As DNA, the CDR3 is TGTGCCAGTAGTAGCCGGGACGGATCCTACGAGCAGTACTTC. Translating it yields CASSSRDGSYEQYF.

The rearrangement links TRBV19 to TRBJ1-2; possible D gene TRBD1, 6 bases. CDR3 length equals 14 residues. Trimming left V 3 bases short and J 4 bases short, with 12 bases between. Looked up from germline, CDR1 is LNHDA and CDR2 is SQIVND (reference sequence). The CDR3 DNA reads TGTGCCAGTAGTATCATGGGGACACCCTATGGCTACACCTTC. It codes for CASSIMGTPYGYTF. The whole variable domain, remainder taken from reference TRBV19 and TRBJ1-2, is DGGITQSPKYLFRKEGQNVTLSCEQNLNHDAMYWYRQDPGQGLRLIYYSQIVNDFQKGDIAEGYSVSREKKESFPLTVTSAQKNPTAFYLCASSIMGTPYGYTFGSGTRLTVV.

The rearrangement links TRBV27 to TRBJ1-5; tentatively, D is TRBD1 (5 bases). The germline V gene has CDR1 MNHEY and CDR2 SMNVEV (reference sequence). This CDR3 spans 15 amino acids. V lost 1 base, J lost 6 bases, and 13 bases lay in between. This CDR3 reads CASSLLGDGSQPQHF. As DNA, the CDR3 is TGTGCCAGCAGTTTATTAGGGGACGGGAGTCAGCCCCAGCATTTT.

The rearrangement links TRBV18 to TRBJ2-1; D ambiguous. CDR1 KGHSH and CDR2 LQKENI come from the germline V gene. The CDR3 covers 16 residues. Trimming cost V 5 bases and J 1 base, with 15 bases left between them. CDR3 sequence: CASSTAPSESYNEQFF. CDR3 DNA sequence: TGTGCCAGCTCAACCGCCCCAAGCGAGTCCTACAATGAGCAGTTCTTC.

This clonotype is a singleton in its sample. The V call is TRBV6-2 or TRBV6-3, the J call TRBJ2-7; D is possibly TRBD2 (6 bases). Between the trimmed V and J ends, which lost 6 bases and 0 bases, there was a span of 15 bases. The CDR3 loop spans 15 amino acids. Germline loops: CDR1 MNHEY, CDR2 SVGEGT. The CDR3 DNA reads TGTGCCAGCAGGCCGATCGGAGGGGCCTCCTACGAGCAGTACTTC. Translation: CASRPIGGASYEQYF.

V is TRBV11-2 and J is TRBJ2-5; TRBD2 matches at 9 bases. Losses at the gene ends were 3 bases for V and 4 bases for J; bases not matched to a gene: 6. Germline CDR1 and CDR2: SGHAT and FQNNGV. The length of the CDR3 is 15 residues. CDR3 sequence: CASSFSGSSGETQYF. CDR3 nucleotide sequence: TGTGCCAGCAGCTTTAGCGGGAGCAGCGGAGAGACCCAGTACTTC.

The chain employs TRBV9 and TRBJ1-1, with TRBD1 matching 7 bases. Germline V gene sequence: CDR1 SGDLS, CDR2 YYNGEE. This CDR3 is 15 amino acids long. The J segment lost 4 bases and the V segment lost 0 bases, leaving 6 bases of the junction unmatched. The CDR3 bases are TGTGCCAGCAGCGTAGGTCCAGGGGGAGGCACTGAAGCTTTCTTT. Protein product: CASSVGPGGGTEAFF.

The chain links TRBV7-9 to TRBJ2-7, with TRBD1 matching 10 bases. CDR3 size: 17 residues. V dropped 5 bases and J dropped 1; count of bases not matched to a gene: 11. The V gene's germline CDR1 is SEHNR and CDR2 FQNEAQ (reference sequence). CDR3 nucleotides: TGTGCCAGCAGCCCAAAACTGTCGGGACAGGGGTCCTACGAGCAGTACTTC. This translates into CASSPKLSGQGSYEQYF.

This clonotype was observed once. The chain is built from TRBV6-1 and TRBJ1-5; D might be TRBD1 (6 bases). CDR1 and CDR2 (germline): MNHNS, SASEGT. The V end lost 6 bases, the J end lost 2 bases, and 23 bases lay between the germline ends. CDR3 size: 18 residues. The CDR3 nucleotides read TGTGCCAGCAGCCCCAGGGGTGAGGGTATCGGGGGCAATCAGCCCCAGCATTTT. Translated, it gives CASSPRGEGIGGNQPQHF.

The V and J genes are TRBV2 and TRBJ2-3; 9 bases fit TRBD2. The germline gives CDR1 SNHLY, CDR2 FYNNEI. This CDR3 has 17 residues. The V and J ends lost 4 bases and 2 bases, in that order; junction bases with no gene match: 10. This CDR3 reads CASSVIASSGITDTQYF. For the CDR3, the DNA is TGTGCCAGCAGTGTAATCGCATCTAGCGGGATCACAGATACGCAGTATTTT.

This chain joins TRBV29-1 and TRBJ2-7; D is perhaps TRBD1 or TRBD2 (5 bases each). The CDR3 consists of 13 residues. Germline lookup yields CDR1 SQVTM and CDR2 ANQGSEA. Trimming shortened V by 7 bases and J by 0 bases, and 13 bases separated the two germline ends. The CDR3 is CSGGAGSSYEQYF. DNA for the CDR3: TGCAGCGGGGGAGCAGGGAGCTCCTACGAGCAGTACTTC.